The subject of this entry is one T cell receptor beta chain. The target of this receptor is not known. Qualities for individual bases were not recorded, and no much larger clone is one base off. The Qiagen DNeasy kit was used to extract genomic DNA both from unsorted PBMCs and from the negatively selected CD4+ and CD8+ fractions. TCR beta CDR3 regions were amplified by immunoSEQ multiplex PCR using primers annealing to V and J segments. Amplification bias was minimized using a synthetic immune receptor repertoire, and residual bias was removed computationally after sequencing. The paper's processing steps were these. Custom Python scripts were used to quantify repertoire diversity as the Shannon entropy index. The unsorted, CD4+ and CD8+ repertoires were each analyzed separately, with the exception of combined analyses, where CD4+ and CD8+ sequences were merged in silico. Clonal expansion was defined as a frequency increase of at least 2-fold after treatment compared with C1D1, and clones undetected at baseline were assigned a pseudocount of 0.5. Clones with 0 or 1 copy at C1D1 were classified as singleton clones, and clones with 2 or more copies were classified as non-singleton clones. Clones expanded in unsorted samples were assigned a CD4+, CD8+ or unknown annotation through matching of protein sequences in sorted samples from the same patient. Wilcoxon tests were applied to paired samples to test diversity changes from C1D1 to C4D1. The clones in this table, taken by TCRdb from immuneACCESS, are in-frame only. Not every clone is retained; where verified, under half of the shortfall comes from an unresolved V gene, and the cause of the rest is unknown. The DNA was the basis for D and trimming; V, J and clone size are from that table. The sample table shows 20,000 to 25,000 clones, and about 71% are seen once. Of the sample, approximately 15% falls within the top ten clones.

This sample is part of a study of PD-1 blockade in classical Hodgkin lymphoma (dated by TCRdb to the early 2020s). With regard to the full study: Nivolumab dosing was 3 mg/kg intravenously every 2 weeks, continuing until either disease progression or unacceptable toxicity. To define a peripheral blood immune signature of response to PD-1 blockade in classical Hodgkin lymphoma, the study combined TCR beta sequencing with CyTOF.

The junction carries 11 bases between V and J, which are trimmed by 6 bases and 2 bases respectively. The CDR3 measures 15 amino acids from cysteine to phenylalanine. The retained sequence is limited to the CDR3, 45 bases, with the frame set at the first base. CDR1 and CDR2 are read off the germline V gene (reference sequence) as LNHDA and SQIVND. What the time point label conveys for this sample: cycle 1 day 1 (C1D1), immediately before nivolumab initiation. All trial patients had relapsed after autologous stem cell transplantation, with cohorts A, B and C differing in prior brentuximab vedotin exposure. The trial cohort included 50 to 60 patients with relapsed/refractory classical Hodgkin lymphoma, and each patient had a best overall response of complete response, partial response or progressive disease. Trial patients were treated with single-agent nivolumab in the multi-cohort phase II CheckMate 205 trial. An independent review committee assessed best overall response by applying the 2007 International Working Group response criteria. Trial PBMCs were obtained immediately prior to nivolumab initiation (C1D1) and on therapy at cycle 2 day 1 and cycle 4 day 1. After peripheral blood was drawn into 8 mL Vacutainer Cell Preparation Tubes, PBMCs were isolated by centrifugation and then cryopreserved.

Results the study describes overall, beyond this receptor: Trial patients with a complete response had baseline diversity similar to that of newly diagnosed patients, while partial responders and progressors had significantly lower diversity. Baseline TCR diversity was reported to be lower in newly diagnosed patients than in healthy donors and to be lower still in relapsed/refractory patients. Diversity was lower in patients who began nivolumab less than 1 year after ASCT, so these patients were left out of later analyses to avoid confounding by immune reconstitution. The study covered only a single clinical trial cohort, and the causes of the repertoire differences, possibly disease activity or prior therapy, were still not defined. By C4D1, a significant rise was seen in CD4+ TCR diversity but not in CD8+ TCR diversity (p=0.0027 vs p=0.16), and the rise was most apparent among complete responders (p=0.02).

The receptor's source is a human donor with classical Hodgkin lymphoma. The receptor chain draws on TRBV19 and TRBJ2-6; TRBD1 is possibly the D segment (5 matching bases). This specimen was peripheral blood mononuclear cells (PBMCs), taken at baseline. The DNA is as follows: TGTGCCAGTAGCGCCAGGGTGACTGGGGCCAACGTCCTGACTTTC. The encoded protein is CASSARVTGANVLTF.